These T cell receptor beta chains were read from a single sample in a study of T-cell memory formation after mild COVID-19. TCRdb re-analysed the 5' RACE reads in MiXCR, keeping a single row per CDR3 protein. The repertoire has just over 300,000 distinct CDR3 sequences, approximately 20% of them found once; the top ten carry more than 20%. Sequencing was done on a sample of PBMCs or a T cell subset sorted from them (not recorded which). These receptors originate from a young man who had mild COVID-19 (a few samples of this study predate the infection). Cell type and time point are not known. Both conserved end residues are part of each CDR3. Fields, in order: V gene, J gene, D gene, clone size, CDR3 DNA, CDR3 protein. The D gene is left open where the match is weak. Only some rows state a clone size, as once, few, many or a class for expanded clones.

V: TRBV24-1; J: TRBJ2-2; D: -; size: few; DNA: TGTGCCACCAGTTTACCGCGGAACACCGGGGAGCTGTTTTTT; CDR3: CATSLPRNTGELFF
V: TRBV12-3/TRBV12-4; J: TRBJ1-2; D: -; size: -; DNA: TGTGCCAGCAGTTTAAGACGCCCAAACTATGGCTACACCTTC; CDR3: CASSLRRPNYGYTF
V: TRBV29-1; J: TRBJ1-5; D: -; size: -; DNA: TGCAGCGTTGCGGAGGGAGGAGGCAATCAGCCCCAGCATTTT; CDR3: CSVAEGGGNQPQHF
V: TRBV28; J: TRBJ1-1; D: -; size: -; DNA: TGTGCCAGCAGTTTGGCCCTACAGGGGAACACTGAAGCTTTCTTT; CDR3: CASSLALQGNTEAFF
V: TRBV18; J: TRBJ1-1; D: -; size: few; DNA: TGTGCCAGCTCACCGTTTCAAGAGAACACTGAAGCTTTCTTT; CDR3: CASSPFQENTEAFF
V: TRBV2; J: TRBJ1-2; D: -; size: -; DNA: TGTGCCAGCAGCCTGTCGGCTTATGGCTACACCTTC; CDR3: CASSLSAYGYTF
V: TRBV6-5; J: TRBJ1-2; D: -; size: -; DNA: TGTGCCAGCAGTGAGGGACTGGGATATGGCTACACCTTC; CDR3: CASSEGLGYGYTF
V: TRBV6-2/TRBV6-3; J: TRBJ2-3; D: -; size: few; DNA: TGTGCCAGCAGTCCCCGGGCCCCTTTGGATACGCAGTATTTT; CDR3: CASSPRAPLDTQYF
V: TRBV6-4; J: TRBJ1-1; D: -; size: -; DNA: TGTGCCAGCAGTGCTCCCACGGACGGACACGGAGAAGCTTTCTTT; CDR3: CASSAPTDGHGEAFF
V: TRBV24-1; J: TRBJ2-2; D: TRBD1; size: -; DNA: TGTGCCACCAGTGAGGCCGGGACAGCGGACACCGGGGAGCTGTTTTTT; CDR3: CATSEAGTADTGELFF
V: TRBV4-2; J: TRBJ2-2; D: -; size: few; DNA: TGTGCCAGCAGCCAGGCCCCCACCGGGGAGCTGTTTTTT; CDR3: CASSQAPTGELFF
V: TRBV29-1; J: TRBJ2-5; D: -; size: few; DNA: TGCAGCGTTCAACGGGGGGCCTGGGAGACCCAGTACTTC; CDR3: CSVQRGAWETQYF
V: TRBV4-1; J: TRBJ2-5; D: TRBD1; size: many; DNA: TGCGCCAGCAGCCAAGTGGACAGGGAGGAGACCCAGTACTTC; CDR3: CASSQVDREETQYF
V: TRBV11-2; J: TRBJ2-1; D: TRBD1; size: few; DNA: TGTGCCAGCAGCTTAGTCCCAGGGGGCGGAAATGAGCAGTTCTTC; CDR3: CASSLVPGGGNEQFF
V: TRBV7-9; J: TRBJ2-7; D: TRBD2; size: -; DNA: TGTGCCAGCAGCGCTAGCGGGGGCAACGAGCAGTACTTC; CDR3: CASSASGGNEQYF
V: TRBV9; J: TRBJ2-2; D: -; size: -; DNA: TGTGCCAGCAGCGGGGGTCGGACCGGGGAGCTGTTTTTT; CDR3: CASSGGRTGELFF
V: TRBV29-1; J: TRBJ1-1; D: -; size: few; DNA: TGCAGCGTTGTTTTGATGATGAACACTGAAGCTTTCTTT; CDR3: CSVVLMMNTEAFF
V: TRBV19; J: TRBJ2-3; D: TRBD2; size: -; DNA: TGTGCCAGCAGCGGGAGGTTGCCGGATACGCAGTATTTT; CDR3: CASSGRLPDTQYF
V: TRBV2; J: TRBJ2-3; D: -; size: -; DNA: TGTGCCAGCAGTGAAGCGGGGGATACGCAGTATTTT; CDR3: CASSEAGDTQYF
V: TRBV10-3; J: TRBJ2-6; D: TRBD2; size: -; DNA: TGTGCCATCAGCGGGACTAGCGGGGCTGGGGCCAACGTCCTGACTTTC; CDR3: CAISGTSGAGANVLTF
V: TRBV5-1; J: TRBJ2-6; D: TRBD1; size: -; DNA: TGCGCCAGCAGACGACAGGGTTTGATTGTCGGGGCCAACGTCCTGACTTTC; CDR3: CASRRQGLIVGANVLTF
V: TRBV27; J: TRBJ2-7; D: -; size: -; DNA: TGTGCCAGCAGTCAAGGACACGAGCAGTACTTC; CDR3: CASSQGHEQYF
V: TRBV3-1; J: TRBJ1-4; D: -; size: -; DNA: TGTGCCAGCAGCCGCCGAGGGGTAACTAATGAAAAACTGTTTTTT; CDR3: CASSRRGVTNEKLFF
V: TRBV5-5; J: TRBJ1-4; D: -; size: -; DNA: TGTGCCAGCAGCTTGACAGGGAGTTCTAATGAAAAACTGTTTTTT; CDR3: CASSLTGSSNEKLFF
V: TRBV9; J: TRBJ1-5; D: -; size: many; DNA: TGTGCCAGCAGCCAGTGGGGGAGAGGTCCCGGCAATCAGCCCCAGCATTTT; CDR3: CASSQWGRGPGNQPQHF
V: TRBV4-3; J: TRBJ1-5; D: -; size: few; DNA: TGCGCCAGCAGCCAAGATTGGCATAGCAATCAGCCCCAGCATTTT; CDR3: CASSQDWHSNQPQHF
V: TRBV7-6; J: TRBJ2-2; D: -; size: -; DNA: TGTGCCAGCAGCTTAGTCGGGGTGAACACCGGGGAGCTGTTTTTT; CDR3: CASSLVGVNTGELFF